This TCR beta chain was retrieved from a study of blood T cell repertoires in COVID-19. Across the study: Collection of acute and convalescent COVID-19 samples took place in the United States, Italy and Spain. PBMCs, B-cell-depleted T cells, or T cells provided the cDNA or gDNA that made up the material.

In the authors' methods: Estimation of nucleated cell counts was performed using reference gene primer amplification. Some clones are missing from TCRdb's copy, which holds only in-frame ones; the method was immunoSEQ multiplex PCR. The V and J calls and clone size were taken over from that table, and D and trimming were inferred from the DNA. Among 120,000 or so clones listed, 81% were seen once. This clone occurred a few times. The sequencing input was peripheral blood. This TCR came from a woman between 50 and 59 years old with acute or convalescent COVID-19.

DNA of the CDR3: TGTGCCAGCAGCCAAGTAGGAGGTGGAGGCGTGAAAGCTTTCTTT. Translation: CASSQVGGGGVKAFF. This chain uses TRBV3-1 (or the pseudogene TRBV3-2) with TRBJ1-1; no firm D call. Germline-derived CDR1 and CDR2 are LGHDT and YNNKEL (reference sequence). This CDR3 has 15 amino acids. Trimming stripped 1 base from V and 9 bases from J, with 18 bases between.